The rows below give T cell receptor beta chains drawn from one sample of a study of vaccination and CD4 T cells after COVID-19. Their cognate antigens are unknown. TCRdb re-called the PCR reads with MiXCR, one entry per CDR3 protein. The sample has fewer than 25,000 distinct CDR3 sequences; around 43% are singletons. Sequenced: CD4+ T cells from blood, cultured in vitro. The receptors come from a human donor who had recovered from COVID-19. Each CDR3 is given with its conserved first and last residue. The D gene is left open where the match is weak. Clone size is stated in some rows and not others, as once, few, many or a class when expanded.

CDR3nt: TGTGCCAGCAGTAAGACACAGGGGCTGTACGAGCAGTACTTC; CDR3aa: CASSKTQGLYEQYF; j_gene: TRBJ2-7; abundance: .; d_gene: TRBD1; v_gene: TRBV25-1
CDR3nt: TGTGCCAGCAGCCAATCCTGGGGCGAGCAGTACTTC; CDR3aa: CASSQSWGEQYF; j_gene: TRBJ2-7; abundance: few; d_gene: .; v_gene: TRBV7-2
CDR3nt: TGTGCCAGCAGTCTCTCCGGGGCGAGCACAGATACGCAGTATTTT; CDR3aa: CASSLSGASTDTQYF; j_gene: TRBJ2-3; abundance: .; d_gene: .; v_gene: TRBV27
CDR3nt: TGTGCCAGCAGTGGTGAGGGAACCAATTTCAATCAGCCCCAGCATTTT; CDR3aa: CASSGEGTNFNQPQHF; j_gene: TRBJ1-5; abundance: few; d_gene: .; v_gene: TRBV2
CDR3nt: TGTGCCAGCAGTCCCGAGGGCGCTGGGGCCAACGTCCTGACTTTC; CDR3aa: CASSPEGAGANVLTF; j_gene: TRBJ2-6; abundance: .; d_gene: .; v_gene: TRBV27
CDR3nt: TGTGCCAGCAGCGCGCCCCCCACGTCCCAGTACTTC; CDR3aa: CASSAPPTSQYF; j_gene: TRBJ2-5; abundance: few; d_gene: .; v_gene: TRBV28
CDR3nt: TGTGCTAGCAGCTTACGGTCAGGGGACTACGAGCAGTACTTC; CDR3aa: CASSLRSGDYEQYF; j_gene: TRBJ2-7; abundance: .; d_gene: .; v_gene: TRBV7-7
CDR3nt: TGCAGCGCAGATCTGGGACAGAGTAACTATGGCTACACCTTC; CDR3aa: CSADLGQSNYGYTF; j_gene: TRBJ1-2; abundance: .; d_gene: TRBD1; v_gene: TRBV29-1
CDR3nt: TGTGCCAGCAGCCCAATCCTCGGACGGAGCTCCTACAATGAGCAGTTCTTC; CDR3aa: CASSPILGRSSYNEQFF; j_gene: TRBJ2-1; abundance: few; d_gene: .; v_gene: TRBV6-2/TRBV6-3
CDR3nt: TGTGCCACCAGCAGAGATCCGACTAGCCTAACTTCCTACGAGCAGTACTTC; CDR3aa: CATSRDPTSLTSYEQYF; j_gene: TRBJ2-7; abundance: .; d_gene: TRBD2; v_gene: TRBV15
CDR3nt: TGTGCCAGCAGTCCCGGGACAGGCTATGTACGAGCTAATGAAAAACTGTTTTTT; CDR3aa: CASSPGTGYVRANEKLFF; j_gene: TRBJ1-4; abundance: .; d_gene: TRBD1; v_gene: TRBV6-2/TRBV6-3
CDR3nt: TGTGCCAGCAGTTACCCCGCAGGGAACCGGAAGACCCAGTACTTC; CDR3aa: CASSYPAGNRKTQYF; j_gene: TRBJ2-5; abundance: .; d_gene: .; v_gene: TRBV6-2/TRBV6-3
CDR3nt: TGCGCCAGCTTAAGGGAGGAGGTGAACACTGAAGCTTTCTTT; CDR3aa: CASLREEVNTEAFF; j_gene: TRBJ1-1; abundance: .; d_gene: .; v_gene: TRBV10-2
CDR3nt: TGTGCCAGCAGTTTAAATCGGCCGGGAGCGAGCACAGATACGCAGTATTTT; CDR3aa: CASSLNRPGASTDTQYF; j_gene: TRBJ2-3; abundance: few; d_gene: .; v_gene: TRBV28
CDR3nt: TGTGCCAGCAGTTTAAGGCGGGGCTACACCTTC; CDR3aa: CASSLRRGYTF; j_gene: TRBJ1-2; abundance: few; d_gene: .; v_gene: TRBV28
CDR3nt: TGTGCCACCAGCAGAGAAACAGGGGATAACTACGAGCAGTACTTC; CDR3aa: CATSRETGDNYEQYF; j_gene: TRBJ2-7; abundance: few; d_gene: TRBD1; v_gene: TRBV15
CDR3nt: TGTGCCAGCAGCTTAGGGCCTAGCGGGGGGTTTTCCGGTGAGCAGTTCTTC; CDR3aa: CASSLGPSGGFSGEQFF; j_gene: TRBJ2-1; abundance: .; d_gene: TRBD2; v_gene: TRBV11-1
CDR3nt: TGTGCCAGCAGTTACTCTCGCCGTAACTACGAGCAGTACTTC; CDR3aa: CASSYSRRNYEQYF; j_gene: TRBJ2-7; abundance: .; d_gene: .; v_gene: TRBV6-5
CDR3nt: TGTGCCAGCAGCCAGTTAGCCCGACAGGCTGGCTCCTATAATTCACCCCTCCACTTT; CDR3aa: CASSQLARQAGSYNSPLHF; j_gene: TRBJ1-6; abundance: .; d_gene: .; v_gene: TRBV4-2
CDR3nt: TGTGCCAGCAGTTTATATTCCAGGGCGAGGTCCTACAATGAGCAGTTCTTC; CDR3aa: CASSLYSRARSYNEQFF; j_gene: TRBJ2-1; abundance: .; d_gene: .; v_gene: TRBV27
CDR3nt: TGTGCCAGCAGTTACCAAGGATCACTCCAGCGTACGCAGTATTTT; CDR3aa: CASSYQGSLQRTQYF; j_gene: TRBJ2-3; abundance: .; d_gene: .; v_gene: TRBV6-5
CDR3nt: TGTGCCAGCAGCCCCCCGGGACAGGGCTTCCTCGAGCAGTACTTC; CDR3aa: CASSPPGQGFLEQYF; j_gene: TRBJ2-7; abundance: .; d_gene: TRBD1; v_gene: TRBV11-3
CDR3nt: TGTGCCAGCAGTGTAGAGTCCCTTGGGAATTCACCCCTCCACTTT; CDR3aa: CASSVESLGNSPLHF; j_gene: TRBJ1-6; abundance: .; d_gene: .; v_gene: TRBV2
CDR3nt: TGCGCCAGCAGCCAAGTCGGAGGGAGTATCATGGAGACCCAGTACTTC; CDR3aa: CASSQVGGSIMETQYF; j_gene: TRBJ2-5; abundance: .; d_gene: .; v_gene: TRBV4-3
CDR3nt: TGTGCCAGCAAGGCTTCGACCGCCACCGGGGAGCTGTTTTTT; CDR3aa: CASKASTATGELFF; j_gene: TRBJ2-2; abundance: .; d_gene: .; v_gene: TRBV7-2
CDR3nt: TGTGCCAGTAGTATATATGCGTCGGGGGGAAGCTATGGCTACACCTTC; CDR3aa: CASSIYASGGSYGYTF; j_gene: TRBJ1-2; abundance: .; d_gene: .; v_gene: TRBV19
CDR3nt: TGTGCCTGGGTAAACGGTCGCCCAACTAACTATGGCTACACCTTC; CDR3aa: CAWVNGRPTNYGYTF; j_gene: TRBJ1-2; abundance: .; d_gene: .; v_gene: TRBV30
CDR3nt: TGTGCCAGCAGCCTCCAGGGGCAGGGCCCCTACAATGAGCAGTTCTTC; CDR3aa: CASSLQGQGPYNEQFF; j_gene: TRBJ2-1; abundance: .; d_gene: .; v_gene: TRBV21-1
CDR3nt: TGTGCCAGCAGAGGGGGAAACACCATATATTTT; CDR3aa: CASRGGNTIYF; j_gene: TRBJ1-3; abundance: .; d_gene: .; v_gene: TRBV6-1
CDR3nt: TGTGCCAGCAGCTCGATCCGGCGCTCCTTGATCCTACGCACAGATACGCAGTATTTT; CDR3aa: CASSSIRRSLILRTDTQYF; j_gene: TRBJ2-3; abundance: few; d_gene: .; v_gene: TRBV7-2
CDR3nt: TGTGCCAGCAGCCAAACAGGGTTTCGCTCGCCTGGGGCCAACGTCCTGACTTTC; CDR3aa: CASSQTGFRSPGANVLTF; j_gene: TRBJ2-6; abundance: .; d_gene: .; v_gene: TRBV7-9
CDR3nt: TGTGCCAGCAGCATAACCCCTAACTATGGCTACACCTTC; CDR3aa: CASSITPNYGYTF; j_gene: TRBJ1-2; abundance: .; d_gene: .; v_gene: TRBV2
CDR3nt: TGTGCCAGCAGTGAAGGGACAGCAAAAGAGACCCAGTACTTC; CDR3aa: CASSEGTAKETQYF; j_gene: TRBJ2-5; abundance: .; d_gene: .; v_gene: TRBV6-1
CDR3nt: TGCAGTGCGAGCGGGCGACAGGGGGACTTTGAAGCTTTCTTT; CDR3aa: CSASGRQGDFEAFF; j_gene: TRBJ1-1; abundance: .; d_gene: TRBD1; v_gene: TRBV20-1
CDR3nt: TGTGCCAGCAGCTCCTCCCTGGAGCTCCAGTTCTTC; CDR3aa: CASSSSLELQFF; j_gene: TRBJ2-1; abundance: .; d_gene: .; v_gene: TRBV7-9
CDR3nt: TGCAGTGCTATTATAGCGGGCTACGAGCAGTACTTC; CDR3aa: CSAIIAGYEQYF; j_gene: TRBJ2-7; abundance: few; d_gene: TRBD2; v_gene: TRBV20-1
CDR3nt: TGTGCCTTAAAAGCGGAGGAGGGGGGGAACACTGAAGCTTTCTTT; CDR3aa: CALKAEEGGNTEAFF; j_gene: TRBJ1-1; abundance: few; d_gene: .; v_gene: TRBV10-3
CDR3nt: TGCAGTGCAAGTAGCAGGGGGCCTCAAGAGACCCAGTACTTC; CDR3aa: CSASSRGPQETQYF; j_gene: TRBJ2-5; abundance: few; d_gene: TRBD1; v_gene: TRBV20-1
CDR3nt: TGTGCCAGCGTCCATCATCGGTGGTGGGGGCGTCGGACTGAAGCTTTCTTT; CDR3aa: CASVHHRWWGRRTEAFF; j_gene: TRBJ1-1; abundance: .; d_gene: .; v_gene: TRBV21-1
CDR3nt: TGTGCCAGCAGTCTGACCAGGACAGGGGTCCACGAGCAGTACTTC; CDR3aa: CASSLTRTGVHEQYF; j_gene: TRBJ2-7; abundance: .; d_gene: TRBD1; v_gene: TRBV6-1
CDR3nt: TGCGCCAGCAGCAGGCGGGGGGGCCAGGACACCGGGGAGCTGTTTTTT; CDR3aa: CASSRRGGQDTGELFF; j_gene: TRBJ2-2; abundance: once; d_gene: TRBD2; v_gene: TRBV4-1
CDR3nt: TGTGCCAGCAGCTTTTACAGGTCCTACGAGCAGTACTTC; CDR3aa: CASSFYRSYEQYF; j_gene: TRBJ2-7; abundance: .; d_gene: .; v_gene: TRBV7-2
CDR3nt: TGCAGTGCTTGGGACAGGGGACTAGGAGAGACCCAGTACTTC; CDR3aa: CSAWDRGLGETQYF; j_gene: TRBJ2-5; abundance: .; d_gene: TRBD1; v_gene: TRBV20-1
CDR3nt: TGTGCCAGCAGTCCCGGGTTAGGAGCTTTCTTT; CDR3aa: CASSPGLGAFF; j_gene: TRBJ1-1; abundance: .; d_gene: .; v_gene: TRBV28
CDR3nt: TGTGCCATCAGTAGACAGGGCAATCAGCCCCAGCATTTT; CDR3aa: CAISRQGNQPQHF; j_gene: TRBJ1-5; abundance: few; d_gene: .; v_gene: TRBV10-3
CDR3nt: TGTGCCAGCGCCAGGCTCGGCGGGGGGCTCTACAATGAGCAGTTCTTC; CDR3aa: CASARLGGGLYNEQFF; j_gene: TRBJ2-1; abundance: .; d_gene: TRBD2; v_gene: TRBV7-6
CDR3nt: TGTGCCAGCAGTTCCTTAGGGGGGCTAGTTAGCAATCAGCCCCAGCATTTT; CDR3aa: CASSSLGGLVSNQPQHF; j_gene: TRBJ1-5; abundance: medium-sized; d_gene: .; v_gene: TRBV27
CDR3nt: TGTGCCAGCAGCTTAACATTAGGGACAGTCGGGGAAGCTTTCTTT; CDR3aa: CASSLTLGTVGEAFF; j_gene: TRBJ1-1; abundance: .; d_gene: TRBD1; v_gene: TRBV5-4
CDR3nt: TGTGCCAGCAGCCTGGGGGAGGGCCTCATGAACACTGAAGCTTTCTTT; CDR3aa: CASSLGEGLMNTEAFF; j_gene: TRBJ1-1; abundance: medium-sized; d_gene: .; v_gene: TRBV4-2
CDR3nt: TGTGCCAGCAGTTCTGGGACAGGGATCCTCGATGAGCAGTTCTTC; CDR3aa: CASSSGTGILDEQFF; j_gene: TRBJ2-1; abundance: few; d_gene: TRBD1; v_gene: TRBV6-5
CDR3nt: TGCAGTGCAACACAGGGGGCGAGGGGCTACACCTTC; CDR3aa: CSATQGARGYTF; j_gene: TRBJ1-2; abundance: .; d_gene: TRBD1; v_gene: TRBV20-1
CDR3nt: TGTGCCAGCAGCTTAGGGGTACAGGGAGGTGAAAAACTGTTTTTT; CDR3aa: CASSLGVQGGEKLFF; j_gene: TRBJ1-4; abundance: .; d_gene: .; v_gene: TRBV7-9
CDR3nt: TGTGCCAGTAGCCCACCCGGTTCCCAAGAGACCCAGTACTTC; CDR3aa: CASSPPGSQETQYF; j_gene: TRBJ2-5; abundance: .; d_gene: .; v_gene: TRBV19
CDR3nt: TGTGCCAGCAGCGACCGGGACAGGGTAACTGAAGCTTTCTTT; CDR3aa: CASSDRDRVTEAFF; j_gene: TRBJ1-1; abundance: .; d_gene: TRBD1; v_gene: TRBV7-2
CDR3nt: TGTGCCAGCAGCCCCACCGGGACAGGGGGCTACAATGAGCAGTTCTTC; CDR3aa: CASSPTGTGGYNEQFF; j_gene: TRBJ2-1; abundance: .; d_gene: TRBD1; v_gene: TRBV7-9